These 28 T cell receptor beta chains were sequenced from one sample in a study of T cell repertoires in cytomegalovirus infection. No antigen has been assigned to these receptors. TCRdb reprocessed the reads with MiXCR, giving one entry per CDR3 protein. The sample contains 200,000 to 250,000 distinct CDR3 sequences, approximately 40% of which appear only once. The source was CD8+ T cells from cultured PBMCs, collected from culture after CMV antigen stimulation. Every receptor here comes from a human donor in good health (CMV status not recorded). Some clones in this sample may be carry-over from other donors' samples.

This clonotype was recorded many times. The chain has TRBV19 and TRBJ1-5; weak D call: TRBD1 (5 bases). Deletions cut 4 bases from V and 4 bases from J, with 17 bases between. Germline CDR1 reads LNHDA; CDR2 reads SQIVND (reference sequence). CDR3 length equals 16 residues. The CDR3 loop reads CASSTPGRTVNQPQHF. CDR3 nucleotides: TGTGCCAGTAGTACCCCGGGACGGACGGTAAATCAGCCCCAGCATTTT.

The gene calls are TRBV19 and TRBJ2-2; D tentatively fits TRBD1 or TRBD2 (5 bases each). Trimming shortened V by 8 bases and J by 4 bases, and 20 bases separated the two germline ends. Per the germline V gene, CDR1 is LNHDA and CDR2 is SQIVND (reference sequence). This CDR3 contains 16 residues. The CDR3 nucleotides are TGTGCCAGTCTTTATTACGATGGGGGTCCCACCGGGGAGCTGTTTTTT. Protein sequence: CASLYYDGGPTGELFF.

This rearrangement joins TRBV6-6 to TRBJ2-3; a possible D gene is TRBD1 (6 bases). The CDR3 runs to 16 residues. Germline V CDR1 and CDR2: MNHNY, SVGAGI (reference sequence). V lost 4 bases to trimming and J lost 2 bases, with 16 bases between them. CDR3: CASSSGGEIDTDTQYF. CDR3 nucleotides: TGTGCCAGCAGTTCTGGGGGCGAGATAGACACAGATACGCAGTATTTT.

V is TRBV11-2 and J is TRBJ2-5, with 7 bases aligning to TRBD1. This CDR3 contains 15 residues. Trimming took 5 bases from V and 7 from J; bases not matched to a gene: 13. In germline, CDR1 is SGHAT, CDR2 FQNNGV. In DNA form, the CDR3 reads TGTGCCAGCAGCGTTATCAGGGGGTTTAGTGTGACCCAGTACTTC. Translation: CASSVIRGFSVTQYF.

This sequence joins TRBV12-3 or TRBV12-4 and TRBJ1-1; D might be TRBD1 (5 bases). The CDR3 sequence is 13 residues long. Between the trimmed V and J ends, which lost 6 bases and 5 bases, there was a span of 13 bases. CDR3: CASSDQGRTEAFF. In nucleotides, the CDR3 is TGTGCCAGCAGCGATCAGGGAAGAACTGAAGCTTTCTTT.

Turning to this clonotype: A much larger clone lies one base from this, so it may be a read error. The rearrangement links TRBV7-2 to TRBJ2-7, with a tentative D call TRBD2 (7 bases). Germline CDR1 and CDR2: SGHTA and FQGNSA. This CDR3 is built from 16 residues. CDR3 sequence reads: CASSLARRGGSYELYF. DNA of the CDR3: TGTGCCAGCAGCTTAGCTCGGAGGGGGGGCTCCTACGAGCTGTACTTC.

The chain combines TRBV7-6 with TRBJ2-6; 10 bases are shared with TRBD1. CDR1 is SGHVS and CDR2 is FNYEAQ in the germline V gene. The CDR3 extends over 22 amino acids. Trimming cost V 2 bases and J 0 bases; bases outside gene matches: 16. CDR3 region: CASSLPTLIPTGGRSGANVLTF. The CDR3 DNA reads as TGTGCCAGCAGCTTACCGACCCTTATTCCGACAGGGGGCCGCTCTGGGGCCAACGTCCTGACTTTC.

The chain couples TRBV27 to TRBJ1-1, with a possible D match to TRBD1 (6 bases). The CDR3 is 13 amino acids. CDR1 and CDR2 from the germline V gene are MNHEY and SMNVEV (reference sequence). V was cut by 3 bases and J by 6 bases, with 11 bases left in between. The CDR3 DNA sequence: TGTGCCAGCAGTTTCAACAGGGCGGCTGAAGCTTTCTTT. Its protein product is CASSFNRAAEAFF.

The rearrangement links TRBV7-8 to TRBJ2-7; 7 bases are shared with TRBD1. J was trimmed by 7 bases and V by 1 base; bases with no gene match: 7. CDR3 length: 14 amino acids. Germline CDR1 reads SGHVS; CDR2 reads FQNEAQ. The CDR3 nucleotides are TGTGCCAGCAGCTTAGAGAGGGGGCGGCGGGAGCAGTACTTC. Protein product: CASSLERGRREQYF.

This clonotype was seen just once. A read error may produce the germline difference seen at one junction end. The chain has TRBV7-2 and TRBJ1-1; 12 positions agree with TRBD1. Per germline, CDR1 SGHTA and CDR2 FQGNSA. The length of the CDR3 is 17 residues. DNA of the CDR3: TGTGCCAGAAGCTTCCGGGACAGGGGGCCTAAGGACACCGAAGCTTTCTTT. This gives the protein CARSFRDRGPKDTEAFF. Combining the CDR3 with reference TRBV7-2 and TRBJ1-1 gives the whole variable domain GAGVSQSPSNKVTEKGKDVELRCDPISGHTALYWYRQSLGQGLEFLIYFQGNSAPDKSGLPSDRFSAERTGGSVSTLTIQRTQQEDSAVYLCARSFRDRGPKDTEAFFGQGTRLTVV.

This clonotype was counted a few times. CDR3 sequence (DNA): TGTGCCAGCAGAAGAGAGCCATCACAGTACCCGGCCCTCCACTTT. Protein product: CASRREPSQYPALHF. The chain carries TRBV12-3 or TRBV12-4 and TRBJ1-6; D ambiguous. This CDR3 contains 15 residues. V gave up 6 bases and J gave up 14 bases, with 23 bases separating them.

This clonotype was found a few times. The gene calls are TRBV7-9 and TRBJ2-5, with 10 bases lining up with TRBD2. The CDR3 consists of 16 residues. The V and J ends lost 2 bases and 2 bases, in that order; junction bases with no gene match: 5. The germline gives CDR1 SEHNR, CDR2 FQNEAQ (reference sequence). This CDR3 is CASSLPLAGVQETQYF. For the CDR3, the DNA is TGTGCCAGCAGCTTACCGCTAGCGGGAGTACAAGAGACCCAGTACTTC.

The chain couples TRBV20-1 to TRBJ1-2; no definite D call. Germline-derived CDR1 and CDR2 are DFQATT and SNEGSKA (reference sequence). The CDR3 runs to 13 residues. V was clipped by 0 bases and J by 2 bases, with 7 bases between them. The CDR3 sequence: CSARDRGNYGYTF. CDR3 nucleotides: TGCAGTGCTAGAGATAGAGGGAACTATGGCTACACCTTC.

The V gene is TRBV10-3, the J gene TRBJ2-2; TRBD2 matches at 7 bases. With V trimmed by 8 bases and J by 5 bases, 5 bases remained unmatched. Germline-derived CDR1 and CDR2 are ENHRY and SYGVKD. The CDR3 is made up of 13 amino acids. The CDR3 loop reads CAILLALTGELFF. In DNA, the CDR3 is TGTGCCATCTTACTAGCGCTTACCGGGGAGCTGTTTTTT.

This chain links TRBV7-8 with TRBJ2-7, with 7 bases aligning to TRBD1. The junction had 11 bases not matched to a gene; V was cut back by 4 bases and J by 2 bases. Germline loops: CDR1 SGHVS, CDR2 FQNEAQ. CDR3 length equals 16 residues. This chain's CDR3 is CASSSKTGQGAYEQYF. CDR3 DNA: TGTGCCAGCAGCTCAAAGACCGGGCAGGGGGCCTACGAGCAGTACTTC.

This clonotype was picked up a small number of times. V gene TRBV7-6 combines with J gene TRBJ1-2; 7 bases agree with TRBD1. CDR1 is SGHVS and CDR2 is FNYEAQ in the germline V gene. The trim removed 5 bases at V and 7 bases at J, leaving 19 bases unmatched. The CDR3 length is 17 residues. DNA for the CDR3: TGTGCCAGCAGCCCCCAAGGTGGAGGGGGCGAGACCGGTGGCTACACCTTC. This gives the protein CASSPQGGGGETGGYTF.

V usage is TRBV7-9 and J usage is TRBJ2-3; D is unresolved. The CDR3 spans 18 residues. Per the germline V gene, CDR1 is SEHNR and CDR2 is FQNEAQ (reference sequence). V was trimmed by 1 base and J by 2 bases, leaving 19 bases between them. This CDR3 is CASSLGTADMMYTDTQYF. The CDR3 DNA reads TGTGCCAGCAGCTTAGGCACAGCTGACATGATGTACACAGATACGCAGTATTTT.

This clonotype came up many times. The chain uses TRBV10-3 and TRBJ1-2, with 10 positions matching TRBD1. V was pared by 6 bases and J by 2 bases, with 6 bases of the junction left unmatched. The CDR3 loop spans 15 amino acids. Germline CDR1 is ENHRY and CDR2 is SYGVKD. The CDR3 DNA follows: TGTGCCATCAGGAGACAGGGGGCTCCCAACTATGGCTACACCTTC. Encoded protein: CAIRRQGAPNYGYTF.

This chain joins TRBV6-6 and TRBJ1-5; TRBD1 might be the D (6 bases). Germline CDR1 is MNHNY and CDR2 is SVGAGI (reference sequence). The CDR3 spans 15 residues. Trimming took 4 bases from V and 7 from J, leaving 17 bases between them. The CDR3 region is CASSSTKGGYQPQHF. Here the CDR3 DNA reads TGTGCCAGCAGTTCAACGAAGGGGGGTTACCAGCCCCAGCATTTT.

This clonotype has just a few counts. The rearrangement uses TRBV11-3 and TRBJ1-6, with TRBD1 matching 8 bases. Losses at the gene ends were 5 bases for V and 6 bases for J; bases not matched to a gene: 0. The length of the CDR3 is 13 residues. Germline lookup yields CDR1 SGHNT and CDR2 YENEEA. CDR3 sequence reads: CASSTGGNSPLHF. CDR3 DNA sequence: TGTGCCAGCAGCACAGGGGGTAATTCACCCCTCCACTTT.

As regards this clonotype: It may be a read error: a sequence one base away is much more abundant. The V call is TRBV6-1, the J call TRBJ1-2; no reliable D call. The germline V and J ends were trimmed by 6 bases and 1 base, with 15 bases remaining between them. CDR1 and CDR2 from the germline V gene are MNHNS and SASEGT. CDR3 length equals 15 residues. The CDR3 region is CASRDHLYLNYGYTF. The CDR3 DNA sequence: TGTGCCAGCAGGGACCATCTTTACCTTAACTATGGCTACACCTTC.

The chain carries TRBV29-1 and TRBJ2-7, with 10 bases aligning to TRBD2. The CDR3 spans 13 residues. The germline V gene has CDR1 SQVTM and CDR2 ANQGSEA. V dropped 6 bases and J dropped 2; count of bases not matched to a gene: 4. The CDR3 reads CSVPGLAAYEQYF. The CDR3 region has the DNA TGCAGCGTCCCCGGACTAGCGGCCTACGAGCAGTACTTC.

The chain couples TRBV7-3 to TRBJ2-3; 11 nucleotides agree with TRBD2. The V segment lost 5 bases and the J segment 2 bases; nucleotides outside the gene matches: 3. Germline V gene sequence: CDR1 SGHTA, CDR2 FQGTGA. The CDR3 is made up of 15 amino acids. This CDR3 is CASSTSGGLTDTQYF. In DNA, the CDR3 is TGTGCCAGCAGCACTAGCGGGGGCCTCACAGATACGCAGTATTTT.

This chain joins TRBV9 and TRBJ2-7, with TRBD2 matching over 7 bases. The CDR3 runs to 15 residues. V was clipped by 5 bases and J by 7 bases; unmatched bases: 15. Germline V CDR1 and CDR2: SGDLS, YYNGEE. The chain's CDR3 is CASSGSGTGKGEQYF. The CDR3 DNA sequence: TGTGCCAGCAGTGGAAGCGGGACGGGAAAAGGGGAGCAGTACTTC.

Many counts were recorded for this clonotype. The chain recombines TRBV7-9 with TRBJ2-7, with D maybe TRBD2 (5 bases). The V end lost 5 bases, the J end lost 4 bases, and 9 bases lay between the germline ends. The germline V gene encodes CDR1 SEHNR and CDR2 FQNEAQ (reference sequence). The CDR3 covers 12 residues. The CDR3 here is CASSLTSYEQYF. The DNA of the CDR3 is TGTGCCAGCAGCCTCACTAGTTACGAGCAGTACTTC.

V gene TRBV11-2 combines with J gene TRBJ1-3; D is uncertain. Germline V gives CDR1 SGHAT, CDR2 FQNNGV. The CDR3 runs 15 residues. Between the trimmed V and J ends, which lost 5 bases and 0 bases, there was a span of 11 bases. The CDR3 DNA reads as TGTGCCAGCAGCCCTGTCGCTATCTCTGGAAACACCATATATTTT. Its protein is CASSPVAISGNTIYF.

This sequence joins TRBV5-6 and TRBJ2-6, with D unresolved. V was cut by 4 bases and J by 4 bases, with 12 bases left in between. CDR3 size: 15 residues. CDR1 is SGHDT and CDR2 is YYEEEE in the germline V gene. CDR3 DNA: TGTGCCAGCAGCCAAGGTATACAGGGGGCCAACGTCCTGACTTTC. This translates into CASSQGIQGANVLTF.

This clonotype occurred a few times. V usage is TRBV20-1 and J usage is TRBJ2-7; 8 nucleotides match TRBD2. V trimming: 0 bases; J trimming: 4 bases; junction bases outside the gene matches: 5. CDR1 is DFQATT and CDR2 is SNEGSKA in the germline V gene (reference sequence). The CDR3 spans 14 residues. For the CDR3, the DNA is TGCAGTGCTAGAGAAAGGGGACTAGGTTACGAGCAGTACTTC. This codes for CSARERGLGYEQYF.